These T cell receptor beta chains were read from a single sample in a study of HIV-infected patients and healthy controls. TCRdb reprocessed the 5' RACE reads via MiXCR and lists one record per CDR3 protein. This sample has 9,900 or so distinct CDR3 sequences; over 4.5% occur once, and the top ten carry less than 15%. The sequences come from blood, collected before antiretroviral therapy. These TCRs come from an adult with HIV infection. CDR3s include the opening cysteine and the closing phenylalanine or tryptophan. The order of the fields is D gene, J gene, V gene, clone size, CDR3 DNA, CDR3 protein. D genes are given only for firm matches. Some rows have no size entry. The others give once, few or many, or a class for an expanded clone.

D gene: .; J gene: TRBJ2-7; V gene: TRBV5-1; clone size: medium-sized; CDR3 DNA: TGCGCCAGCAGCTTGTATAGCGGATCCTACGAGCAGTACTTC; CDR3 protein: CASSLYSGSYEQYF
D gene: .; J gene: TRBJ2-1; V gene: TRBV12-5; clone size: medium-sized; CDR3 DNA: TGTGCTAGTGGTTTGGACCCAGCAAGGAATGAGCAGTTCTTC; CDR3 protein: CASGLDPARNEQFF
D gene: TRBD2; J gene: TRBJ2-3; V gene: TRBV6-5; clone size: many; CDR3 DNA: TGTGCCAGCAGTTACTCCCCCGTGGGCGGGGGGTCGACAGATACGCAGTATTTT; CDR3 protein: CASSYSPVGGGSTDTQYF
D gene: .; J gene: TRBJ2-7; V gene: TRBV6-5; clone size: many; CDR3 DNA: TGTGCCAGCAGTACGGGTTACAACGAGCAGTACTTC; CDR3 protein: CASSTGYNEQYF
D gene: .; J gene: TRBJ1-4; V gene: TRBV27; clone size: many; CDR3 DNA: TGTGCCAGCAGTAGGCAGGGAGTTTATGAAAAACTGTTTTTT; CDR3 protein: CASSRQGVYEKLFF
D gene: .; J gene: TRBJ1-6; V gene: TRBV27; clone size: .; CDR3 DNA: TGTGCCAGCAGTGTCCGTCGACCGATTAATTCACCCCTCCACTTT; CDR3 protein: CASSVRRPINSPLHF
D gene: .; J gene: TRBJ1-1; V gene: TRBV12-3/TRBV12-4; clone size: many; CDR3 DNA: TGTGCCAGCACTGGGGAGGACACTGAAGCTTTCTTT; CDR3 protein: CASTGEDTEAFF
D gene: TRBD2; J gene: TRBJ2-1; V gene: TRBV5-1; clone size: few; CDR3 DNA: TGCGCCAGCAGCCCTGGACTAGCGCAATCCTACAATGAGCAGTTCTTC; CDR3 protein: CASSPGLAQSYNEQFF
D gene: .; J gene: TRBJ2-3; V gene: TRBV5-4; clone size: many; CDR3 DNA: TGTGCCAGCAGCCCCGTGGCGGGGGCGGATACGCAGTATTTT; CDR3 protein: CASSPVAGADTQYF
D gene: .; J gene: TRBJ2-2; V gene: TRBV6-2/TRBV6-3; clone size: many; CDR3 DNA: TGTGCCAGCAGTTACTTTAACACCGGGGAGCTGTTTTTT; CDR3 protein: CASSYFNTGELFF
D gene: .; J gene: TRBJ2-5; V gene: TRBV3-1; clone size: many; CDR3 DNA: TGTGCCAGCAGCTCACAGGGCGGAGGGAGAGAGACCCAGTACTTC; CDR3 protein: CASSSQGGGRETQYF
D gene: .; J gene: TRBJ1-6; V gene: TRBV14; clone size: .; CDR3 DNA: TGTGCCAGCAGCTACACAGGGAGTGATTCACCCCTCCACTTT; CDR3 protein: CASSYTGSDSPLHF
D gene: .; J gene: TRBJ2-3; V gene: TRBV27; clone size: few; CDR3 DNA: TGTGCCAGCAGTTTGGGGACTGCAGATACGCAGTATTTT; CDR3 protein: CASSLGTADTQYF
D gene: .; J gene: TRBJ2-7; V gene: TRBV28; clone size: many; CDR3 DNA: TGTGCCAGCAGTGGGTCAGGGGCCTACGAGCAGTACTTC; CDR3 protein: CASSGSGAYEQYF
D gene: .; J gene: TRBJ2-1; V gene: TRBV5-4; clone size: many; CDR3 DNA: TGTGCCAGCCGGGCGGGATCCTACAATGAGCAGTTCTTC; CDR3 protein: CASRAGSYNEQFF
D gene: .; J gene: TRBJ2-1; V gene: TRBV2; clone size: many; CDR3 DNA: TGTGCCATACTAAAGACGAATTTAGACGGGGAGCAGTTCTTC; CDR3 protein: CAILKTNLDGEQFF
D gene: TRBD2; J gene: TRBJ2-7; V gene: TRBV5-1; clone size: .; CDR3 DNA: TGCGCCAGCAGCCCAACGGGGGGGGAGAAGTACTTC; CDR3 protein: CASSPTGGEKYF
D gene: .; J gene: TRBJ2-2; V gene: TRBV12-3/TRBV12-4; clone size: many; CDR3 DNA: TGTGCCAGCAGTTTAGACGGGTTGCCCACCGGGGAGCTGTTTTTT; CDR3 protein: CASSLDGLPTGELFF
D gene: .; J gene: TRBJ2-1; V gene: TRBV7-9; clone size: many; CDR3 DNA: TGTGCCAGCAGCTTAGCGCTTAACAATGAGCAGTTCTTC; CDR3 protein: CASSLALNNEQFF
D gene: .; J gene: TRBJ1-1; V gene: TRBV5-4; clone size: many; CDR3 DNA: TGTGCCAGCAGCTACGGGCGGAACACTGAAGCTTTCTTT; CDR3 protein: CASSYGRNTEAFF
D gene: .; J gene: TRBJ2-2; V gene: TRBV20-1; clone size: many; CDR3 DNA: TGCAGTGCTAGGGGTCTTGACACCGGGGAGCTGTTTTTT; CDR3 protein: CSARGLDTGELFF
D gene: .; J gene: TRBJ2-7; V gene: TRBV20-1; clone size: many; CDR3 DNA: TGCAGTGCTAGCGTCGGAGACGAGCAGTACTTC; CDR3 protein: CSASVGDEQYF
D gene: .; J gene: TRBJ2-5; V gene: TRBV30; clone size: many; CDR3 DNA: TGTGCCTGGAGTATCGGTTTCCAAGAGACCCAGTACTTC; CDR3 protein: CAWSIGFQETQYF
D gene: .; J gene: TRBJ2-5; V gene: TRBV5-1; clone size: many; CDR3 DNA: TGCGCCAGCAGGCTCGGACAGAACCAAGAGACCCAGTACTTC; CDR3 protein: CASRLGQNQETQYF
D gene: .; J gene: TRBJ2-5; V gene: TRBV9; clone size: .; CDR3 DNA: TGTGCCAGCAGCGTAGCCCCCAGGGTGGTGGAGACCCAGTACTTC; CDR3 protein: CASSVAPRVVETQYF
D gene: .; J gene: TRBJ2-7; V gene: TRBV19; clone size: many; CDR3 DNA: TGTGCCAGTAGTATAGACTGGAGCTCCTACGAGCAGTACTTC; CDR3 protein: CASSIDWSSYEQYF
D gene: .; J gene: TRBJ2-7; V gene: TRBV6-6; clone size: many; CDR3 DNA: TGTGCCAGCAGTTACTCCGGGGATAACTACGAGCAGTACTTC; CDR3 protein: CASSYSGDNYEQYF